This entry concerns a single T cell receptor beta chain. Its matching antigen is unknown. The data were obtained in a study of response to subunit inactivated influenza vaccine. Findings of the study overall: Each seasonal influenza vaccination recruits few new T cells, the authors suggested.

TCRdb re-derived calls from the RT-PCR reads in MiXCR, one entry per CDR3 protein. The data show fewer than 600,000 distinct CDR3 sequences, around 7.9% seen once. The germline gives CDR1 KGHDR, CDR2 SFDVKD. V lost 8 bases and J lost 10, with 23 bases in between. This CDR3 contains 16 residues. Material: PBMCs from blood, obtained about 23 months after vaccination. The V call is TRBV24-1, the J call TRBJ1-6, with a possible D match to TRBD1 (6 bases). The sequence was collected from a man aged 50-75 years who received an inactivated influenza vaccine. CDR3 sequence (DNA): TGTGCCACCACCCTCCACCCGACAGGAAGGAACTCACCCCTCCACTTT. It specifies CATTLHPTGRNSPLHF.